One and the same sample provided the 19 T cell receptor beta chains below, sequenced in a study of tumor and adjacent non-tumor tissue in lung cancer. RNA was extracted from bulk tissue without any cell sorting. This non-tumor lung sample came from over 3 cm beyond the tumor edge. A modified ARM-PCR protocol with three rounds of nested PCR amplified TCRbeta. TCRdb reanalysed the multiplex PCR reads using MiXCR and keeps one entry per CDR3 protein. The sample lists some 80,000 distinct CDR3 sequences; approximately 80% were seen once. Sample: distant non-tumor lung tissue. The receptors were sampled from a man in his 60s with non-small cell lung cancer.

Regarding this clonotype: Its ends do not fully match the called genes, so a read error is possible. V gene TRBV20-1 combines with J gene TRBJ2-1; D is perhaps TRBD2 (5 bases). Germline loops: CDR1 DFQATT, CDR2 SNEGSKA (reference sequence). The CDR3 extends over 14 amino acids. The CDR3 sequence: CSARVSSETDEQFF. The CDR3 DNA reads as TGCAGTGCTAGAGTCAGTAGCGAGACGGATGAGCAATTCTTC.

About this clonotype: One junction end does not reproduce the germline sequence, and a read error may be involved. CDR3 coding DNA: TGCAATGCTAGAGATGAATCCGGACATAATCAGCCCCAGCATTTT. Translation: CNARDESGHNQPQHF. The chain carries TRBV20-1 and TRBJ1-5; D is perhaps TRBD1 (5 bases). Germline V gives CDR1 DFQATT, CDR2 SNEGSKA (reference sequence). The CDR3 is 15 residues long.

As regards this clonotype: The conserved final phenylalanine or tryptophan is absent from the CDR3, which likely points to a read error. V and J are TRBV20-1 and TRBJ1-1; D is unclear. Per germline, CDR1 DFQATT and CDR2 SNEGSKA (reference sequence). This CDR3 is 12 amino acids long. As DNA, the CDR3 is TGCAGGTCGAGACATTTGAACACTGAAGCTTTCTAT. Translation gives CRSRHLNTEAFY.

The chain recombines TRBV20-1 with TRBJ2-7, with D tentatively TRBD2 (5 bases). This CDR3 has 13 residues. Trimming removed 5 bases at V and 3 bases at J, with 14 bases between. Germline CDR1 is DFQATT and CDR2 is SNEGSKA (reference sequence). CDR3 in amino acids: CSADGLAIYEQYF. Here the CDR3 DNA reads TGCAGTGCTGATGGACTTGCAATCTACGAGCAGTACTTC.

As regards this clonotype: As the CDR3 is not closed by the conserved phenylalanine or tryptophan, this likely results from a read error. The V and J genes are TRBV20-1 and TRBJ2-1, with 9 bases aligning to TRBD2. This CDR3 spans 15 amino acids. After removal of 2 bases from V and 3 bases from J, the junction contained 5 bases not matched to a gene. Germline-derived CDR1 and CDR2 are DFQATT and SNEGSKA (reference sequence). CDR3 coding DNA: TGCAGTGCTAGAACTGAGCGGGGGGTCTACAATGAGCAGTTCTAT. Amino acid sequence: CSARTERGVYNEQFY.

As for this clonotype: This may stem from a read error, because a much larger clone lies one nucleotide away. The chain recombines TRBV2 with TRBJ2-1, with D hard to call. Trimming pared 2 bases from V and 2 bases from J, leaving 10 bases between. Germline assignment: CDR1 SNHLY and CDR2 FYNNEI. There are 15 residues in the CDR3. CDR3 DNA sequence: TGTGCCAGCAGTGAACCGGACCATACCTACAATGAGCAGTTCTTC. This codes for CASSEPDHTYNEQFF.

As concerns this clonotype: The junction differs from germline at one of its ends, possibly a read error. CDR3: CASSQDLRAGGAQETQYF. CDR3 in DNA: TGCGCCAGCAGCCAAGATCTACGGGCGGGGGGAGCCCAAGAGACCCAGTACTTC. The rearrangement links TRBV4-2 to TRBJ2-5; TRBD2 matches 8 bases. CDR1 and CDR2 (germline): LGHNA, YNFKEQ. The CDR3 is 18 residues long.

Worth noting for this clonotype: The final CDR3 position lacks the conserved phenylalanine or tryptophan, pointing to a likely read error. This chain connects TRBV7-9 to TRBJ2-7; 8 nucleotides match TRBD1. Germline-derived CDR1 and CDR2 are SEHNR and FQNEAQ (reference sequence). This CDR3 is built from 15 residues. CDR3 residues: CATSPQHSTGDKQYL. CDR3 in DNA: TGTGCCACCAGCCCCCAGCATTCGACAGGGGATAAGCAGTACTTA.

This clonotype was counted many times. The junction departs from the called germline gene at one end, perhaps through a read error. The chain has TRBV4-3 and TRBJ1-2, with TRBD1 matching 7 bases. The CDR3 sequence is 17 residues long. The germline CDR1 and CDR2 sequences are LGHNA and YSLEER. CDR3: CASSQDLPGTDNYGCTF. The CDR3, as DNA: TGCGCCAGCAGCCAAGATCTCCCTGGGACAGATAACTATGGCTGCACCTTC.

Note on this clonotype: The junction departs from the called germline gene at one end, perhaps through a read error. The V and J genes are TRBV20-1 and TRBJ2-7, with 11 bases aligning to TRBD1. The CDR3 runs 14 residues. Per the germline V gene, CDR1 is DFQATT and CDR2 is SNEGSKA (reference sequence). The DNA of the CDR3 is TGCAATGCTAACCCAGGACAGGGGGCATACGAGCAGTACTTC. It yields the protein CNANPGQGAYEQYF.

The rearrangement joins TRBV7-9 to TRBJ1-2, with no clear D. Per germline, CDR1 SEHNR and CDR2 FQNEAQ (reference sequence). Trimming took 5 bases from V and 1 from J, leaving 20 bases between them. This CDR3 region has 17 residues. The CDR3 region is CASSVAQAALLNYGYTF. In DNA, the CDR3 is TGTGCCAGCAGCGTCGCGCAGGCGGCTCTACTTAACTATGGCTACACCTTC.

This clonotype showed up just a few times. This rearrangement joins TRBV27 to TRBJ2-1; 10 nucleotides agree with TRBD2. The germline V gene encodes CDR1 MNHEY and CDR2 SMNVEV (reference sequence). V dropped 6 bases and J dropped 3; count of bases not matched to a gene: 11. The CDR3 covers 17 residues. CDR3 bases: TGTGCCAGCAGGGGGGGGTACGGACTAGCGGACTACAATGAGCAGTTCTTC. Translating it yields CASRGGYGLADYNEQFF.

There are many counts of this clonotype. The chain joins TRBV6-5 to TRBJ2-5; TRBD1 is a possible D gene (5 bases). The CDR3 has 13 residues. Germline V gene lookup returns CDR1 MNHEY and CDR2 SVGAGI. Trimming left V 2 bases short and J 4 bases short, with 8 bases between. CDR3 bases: TGTGCCAGCAGTTACCAGGGTGGAGAGACCCAGTACTTC. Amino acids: CASSYQGGETQYF.

CDR3 DNA: TGTGCTTGCAGTTACTCGGAGGGGGTTGGGGCCAACGTCCTGACTTTC. Its protein is CACSYSEGVGANVLTF. The chain links TRBV6-5 to TRBJ2-6; D could derive from TRBD1 or TRBD2 (6 bases each). Germline CDR1 reads MNHEY; CDR2 reads SVGAGI. CDR3 length equals 16 residues.

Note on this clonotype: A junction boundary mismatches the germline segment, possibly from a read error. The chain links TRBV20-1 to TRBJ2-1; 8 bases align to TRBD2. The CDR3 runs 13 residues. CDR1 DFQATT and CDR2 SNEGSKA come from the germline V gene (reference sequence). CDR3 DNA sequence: TGTAGTGCTATAACTAGCGGTGTCAATGAGCAGTTCTTC. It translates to CSAITSGVNEQFF.

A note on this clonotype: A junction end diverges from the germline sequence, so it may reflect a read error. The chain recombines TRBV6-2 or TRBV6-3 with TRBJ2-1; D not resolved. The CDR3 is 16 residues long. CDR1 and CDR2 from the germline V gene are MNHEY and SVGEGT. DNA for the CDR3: TGTGCCAGTAGTTACTTGCTAGTGGGTCCTCTGAATGAGCAGTTCTTC. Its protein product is CASSYLLVGPLNEQFF.

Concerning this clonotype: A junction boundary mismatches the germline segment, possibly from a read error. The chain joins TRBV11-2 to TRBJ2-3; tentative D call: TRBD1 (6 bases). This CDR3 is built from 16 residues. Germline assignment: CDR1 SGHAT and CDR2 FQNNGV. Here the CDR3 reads CASSLGAGQSTDTEYF. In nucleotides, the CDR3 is TGTGCCAGCAGCTTGGGGGCTGGACAAAGCACAGATACGGAGTATTTT.

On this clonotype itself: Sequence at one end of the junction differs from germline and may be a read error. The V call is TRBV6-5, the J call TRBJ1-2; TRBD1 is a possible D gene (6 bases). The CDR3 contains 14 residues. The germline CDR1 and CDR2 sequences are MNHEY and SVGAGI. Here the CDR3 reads CDSSSRQAKYGYTF. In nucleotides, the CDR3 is TGTGACAGCAGCTCTCGACAGGCTAAATATGGCTACACCTTC.

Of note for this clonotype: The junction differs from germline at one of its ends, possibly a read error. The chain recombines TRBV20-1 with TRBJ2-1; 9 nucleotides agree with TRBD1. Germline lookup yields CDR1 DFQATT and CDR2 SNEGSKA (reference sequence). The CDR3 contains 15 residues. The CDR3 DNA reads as TGCAGTGGTAGATGGGGACAGGGTTGGGTCAATGAGCAGTTCTTC. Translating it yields CSGRWGQGWVNEQFF.